These T cell receptor beta chains were read from a single sample in a study of blood T cell repertoires in COVID-19. Assay: immunoSEQ multiplex PCR; the TCRdb copy retains only in-frame clones and omits some. Seen here are about 480,000 clones, approximately 90% observed once, and the top ten hold about 4.3%. What was sequenced was peripheral blood. These receptor sequences come from a woman in her 30s with acute or convalescent COVID-19. CDR3s include the opening cysteine and the closing phenylalanine or tryptophan. A D gene is named only where the DNA matches it firmly. The size field is filled for only some rows; it gives once, few, many or a size class.

>TRBJ2-7|13|.|TRBD1|TRBV30
TGTGCCTGGAGCGGGGACAGGGGCTACGAGCAGTACTTC
CAWSGDRGYEQYF
>TRBJ1-2|13|.|TRBD1|TRBV19
TGTGCCAGTAGCCACCCGACAGGGGCCGGCTACACCTTC
CASSHPTGAGYTF
>TRBJ2-1|17|once|TRBD1|TRBV19
TGTGCCAGTAGTATGGGTCCCGACAGGGCCGTAAACAATGAGCAGTTCTTC
CASSMGPDRAVNNEQFF
>TRBJ1-4|18|.|TRBD1|TRBV19
TGTGCCAGTAGTAGCCCCAGGGGGGATCAGGCAACTAATGAAAAACTGTTTTTT
CASSSPRGDQATNEKLFF
>TRBJ1-6|14|.|TRBD1|TRBV2
TGTGCCAGCAGTACGGACAGGGGGTATTCACCCCTCCACTTT
CASSTDRGYSPLHF
>TRBJ2-7|13|.|TRBD1|TRBV7-9
TGTGCCAGCAGAAGTGACAGGGGGCGCGAGCAGTACTTC
CASRSDRGREQYF
>TRBJ2-5|16|.|TRBD2|TRBV10-1
TGCGCCAGCAGTGCCGGGACTAGCGGGGGACAAGAGACCCAGTACTTC
CASSAGTSGGQETQYF
>TRBJ1-2|14|.|.|TRBV19
TGTGCCAGTAGTATAAGCGGACAGCGTGGGGGCTACACCTTC
CASSISGQRGGYTF
>TRBJ2-5|13|.|.|TRBV15
TGTGCCACCAGCAGAGGAGGCTCCAAGACCCAGTACTTC
CATSRGGSKTQYF
>TRBJ1-1|20|.|.|TRBV21-1
TGTGCCAGCAGCCACGCGGGTAGGTGGGGAACAACAAAGGGCAACACTGAAGCTTTCTTT
CASSHAGRWGTTKGNTEAFF
>TRBJ2-7|16|.|TRBD1|TRBV28
TGTGCCAGCAGGCCGATCTTGGGACAGCGCGCCTACGAGCAGTACTTC
CASRPILGQRAYEQYF
>TRBJ1-5|13|.|.|TRBV19
TGTGCCAGTCGGGGGGGTCGCAATCAGCCCCAGCATTTT
CASRGGRNQPQHF
>TRBJ1-2|13|few|.|TRBV7-9
TGTGCCAGCAGCTTTGAGATAAACTATGGCTACACCTTC
CASSFEINYGYTF
>TRBJ2-5|15|.|TRBD1|TRBV5-1
TGCGCCAGCAGCTCCCTGACAGGGCCGCAAGAGACCCAGTACTTC
CASSSLTGPQETQYF
>TRBJ1-2|15|.|TRBD1|TRBV6-5
TGTGCCAGCAGTTACTTGGACAGGGTCAACTATGGCTACACCTTC
CASSYLDRVNYGYTF
>TRBJ1-1|15|.|.|TRBV18
TGTGCCAGCTCACCGTTGGCGGGGTTCAACACTGAAGCTTTCTTT
CASSPLAGFNTEAFF
>TRBJ1-3|17|.|.|TRBV18
TGTGCCAGCTCACAGAGCAGGCGCCCGAGCTCTGGAAACACCATATATTTT
CASSQSRRPSSGNTIYF
>TRBJ1-1|15|.|TRBD1|TRBV5-1
TGCGCCAGCAGCTCGGGACAGGGGGCGAACACTGAAGCTTTCTTT
CASSSGQGANTEAFF
>TRBJ1-1|15|.|.|TRBV27
TGTGCCAGCAGAAGGGGGGGGCACTTGAACACTGAAGCTTTCTTT
CASRRGGHLNTEAFF
>TRBJ2-7|15|.|TRBD1|TRBV6-1
TGTGCCAGCAGTGAAAGGACAGGGTACACCTACGAGCAGTACTTC
CASSERTGYTYEQYF
>TRBJ2-1|16|.|TRBD2|TRBV7-6
TGTGCCAGCAGCTCAAGTCCTCGGGGGGGTAAGGGTGAGCAGTTCTTC
CASSSSPRGGKGEQFF
>TRBJ2-1|15|.|TRBD1|TRBV5-6
TGTGCCAGCAGCTTCGGGACAGGGGTTGACGATGAGCAGTTCTTC
CASSFGTGVDDEQFF
>TRBJ2-1|15|.|.|TRBV27
TGTGCCAGCAGTTTAGGCCCCTGGTTTGGCAATGAGCAGTTCTTC
CASSLGPWFGNEQFF
>TRBJ2-1|15|.|.|TRBV30
TGTGCCTGGGCATCCGTTGGGGGGTCCTACAATGAGCAGTTCTTC
CAWASVGGSYNEQFF
>TRBJ2-2|15|.|.|TRBV27
TGTGCCAGCAGTTTTGGGCAGGGGGGCACCGGGGAGCTGTTTTTT
CASSFGQGGTGELFF
>TRBJ2-5|16|.|TRBD1|TRBV5-4
TGTGCCAGCAGCTCGATTAAGGGACAGGGCCAAGAGACCCAGTACTTC
CASSSIKGQGQETQYF
>TRBJ1-2|12|.|TRBD1|TRBV2
TGTGCCAGCCAGGGGGCTAAGTATGGCTACACCTTC
CASQGAKYGYTF
>TRBJ2-3|16|.|.|TRBV4-1
TGCGCCAGCAGCCAAGATCCCAGGGTAGGGACAGATACGCAGTATTTT
CASSQDPRVGTDTQYF
>TRBJ2-1|15|.|TRBD2|TRBV25-1
TGTGCCAGCAGTGGGCTAGCGGGGGGGTACAATGAGCAGTTCTTC
CASSGLAGGYNEQFF
>TRBJ1-1|11|.|.|TRBV30
TGTGCCTGGAGTCCCCTCACTGAAGCTTTCTTT
CAWSPLTEAFF
>TRBJ1-1|12|.|.|TRBV12-3/TRBV12-4
TGTGCCAGCAGAATCGGACACGCTGAAGCTTTCTTT
CASRIGHAEAFF